Listed here are 18 T cell receptor beta chains from one sample, sequenced in a study of blood T cell repertoires in COVID-19 (dated by TCRdb to the early 2020s). Library prep was done by the immunoSEQ multiplex PCR assay. This is the immuneACCESS table as TCRdb keeps it, with only in-frame sequences that have V and J called. A part of the clones is gone; compared with another copy, unresolved V genes explain less than half, and the rest is unexplained. The table for this sample lists a few hundred thousand clones; approximately 84% of them were counted only once. The ten largest clones add up to roughly 6.7% of the sample. Sequenced sample: PBMCs or T cells enriched from blood (not recorded which). Source of these receptors: a woman aged 45-65 years who had been exposed to COVID-19.

The V and J genes are TRBV19 and TRBJ2-3, with 9 bases aligning to TRBD1. Per the germline V gene, CDR1 is LNHDA and CDR2 is SQIVND (reference sequence). The J segment lost 2 bases and the V segment lost 5 bases, leaving 8 bases of the junction unmatched. The CDR3 is 16 amino acids. The CDR3 spells CASSSRQGGLTDTQYF. DNA for the CDR3: TGTGCCAGTAGTTCCCGACAGGGGGGACTCACAGATACGCAGTATTTT.

This clone turned up a few times. CDR3 nucleotides: TGTGCCAGCAGCCAAGGGGTAGGGGGAAGCAGCCTTCAGCCCCAGCATTTT. Its protein product is CASSQGVGGSSLQPQHF. The chain employs TRBV3-1 (or the pseudogene TRBV3-2) and TRBJ1-5; a possible D gene is TRBD1 (6 bases). This CDR3 has 17 amino acids. Trimming cost V 1 base and J 6 bases, with 19 bases left between them. CDR1 LGHDT and CDR2 YNNKEL come from the germline V gene (reference sequence).

This clone came up once. The chain has TRBV6-1 and TRBJ2-5, with D possibly TRBD2 on 5 matching bases. The V gene's germline CDR1 is MNHNS and CDR2 SASEGT. The germline V and J ends were trimmed by 1 base and 2 bases, with 14 bases remaining between them. CDR3 length: 16 residues. The CDR3 spells CASSEGRTRKQETQYF. The CDR3 DNA sequence: TGTGCCAGCAGTGAAGGGAGGACCCGGAAGCAAGAGACCCAGTACTTC.

This chain connects TRBV9 to TRBJ2-7; 9 bases are shared with TRBD2. CDR3 size: 16 residues. The germline V gene has CDR1 SGDLS and CDR2 YYNGEE. V dropped 3 bases and J dropped 8; count of bases not matched to a gene: 15. CDR3 loop: CASSGGRASGATKQYF. The CDR3 region has the DNA TGTGCCAGCAGCGGGGGACGGGCTAGCGGGGCTACGAAGCAGTACTTC.

The V call is TRBV12-3 or TRBV12-4, the J call TRBJ1-2; possible D gene TRBD1, 5 bases. The germline V and J ends were trimmed by 6 bases and 2 bases, with 10 bases remaining between them. The CDR3 is made up of 13 amino acids. This chain's CDR3 is CASSQTENYGYTF. DNA for the CDR3: TGTGCCAGCAGCCAGACAGAAAACTATGGCTACACCTTC.

V is TRBV11-3 and J is TRBJ2-1; 9 bases line up with TRBD2. The CDR3 length is 16 residues. After removal of 4 bases from V and 4 bases from J, the junction contained 8 bases not matched to a gene. Per the germline V gene, CDR1 is SGHNT and CDR2 is YENEEA. DNA for the CDR3: TGTGCCAGCAGCTCATATAGCGGGGGCGATTACAATGAGCAGTTCTTC. Translating gives CASSSYSGGDYNEQFF.

This sequence joins TRBV18 and TRBJ1-5; D might be TRBD1 (5 bases). This CDR3 contains 13 residues. Germline V gene lookup returns CDR1 KGHSH and CDR2 LQKENI. Trimming removed 4 bases from V and 5 bases from J, with 9 bases in between. In DNA, the CDR3 is TGTGCCAGCTCACACGGGGGAGATCAGCCCCAGCATTTT. This translates into CASSHGGDQPQHF.

This chain links TRBV2 with TRBJ1-5; 7 bases are shared with TRBD1. Trimming removed 7 bases from V and 0 bases from J; junction bases left unmatched: 9. This CDR3 has 16 residues. Germline lookup yields CDR1 SNHLY and CDR2 FYNNEI. The DNA of the CDR3 is TGTGCCAGCACCACAGGGGCCGAGGATAGCAATCAGCCCCAGCATTTT. Protein sequence: CASTTGAEDSNQPQHF.

V gene TRBV28 combines with J gene TRBJ1-5; 10 bases match TRBD1. Looked up from germline, CDR1 is MDHEN and CDR2 is SYDVKM. The CDR3 has 16 residues. The V segment lost 5 bases and the J segment 1 base; nucleotides outside the gene matches: 5. CDR3 sequence (DNA): TGTGCCAGCAGTCTAGGGACAGGGGTCAGCAATCAGCCCCAGCATTTT. It translates to CASSLGTGVSNQPQHF.

This chain joins TRBV29-1 and TRBJ1-5; D is unresolved. Trimming left V 7 bases short and J 12 bases short, with 7 bases between. The CDR3 is 8 residues long. Germline lookup yields CDR1 SQVTM and CDR2 ANQGSEA. The CDR3 sequence is CSGLFQHF. The CDR3 nucleotides read TGCAGCGGGCTGTTCCAGCATTTT.

As concerns this clone: Germline and junction disagree at one end, which may indicate a read error. The CDR3 loop reads CASSYRNSNAEAFF. In nucleotides, the CDR3 is TGTGCCAGCAGTTACAGAAACTCGAACGCTGAAGCTTTCTTT. V usage is TRBV6-2 or TRBV6-3 and J usage is TRBJ1-1; the D is unclear. The CDR3 consists of 14 residues. Germline V gives CDR1 MNHEY, CDR2 SVGEGT.

The chain recombines TRBV6-2 or TRBV6-3 with TRBJ2-7; tentatively, D is TRBD2 (5 bases). Trimming shortened V by 5 bases and J by 3 bases, and 17 bases separated the two germline ends. This CDR3 is built from 15 residues. The V gene's germline CDR1 is MNHEY and CDR2 SVGEGT. In DNA form, the CDR3 reads TGTGCCAGCAGTACCTTAGCGCTAGGCTACTACGAGCAGTACTTC. Protein: CASSTLALGYYEQYF.

This chain joins TRBV7-8 and TRBJ1-5; 7 bases are a match to TRBD1. Germline assignment: CDR1 SGHVS and CDR2 FQNEAQ. The CDR3 sequence is 15 residues long. The ends lost 1 base at V and 7 bases at J; junction bases unmatched: 7. The CDR3 reads CASSLEGRGYQPQHF. The CDR3 nucleotides are TGTGCCAGCAGCTTAGAGGGCAGGGGGTACCAGCCCCAGCATTTT.

The chain carries TRBV15 and TRBJ1-3; D ambiguous. The CDR3 totals 16 residues. V was clipped by 3 bases and J by 0 bases, with 12 bases between them. Germline assignment: CDR1 LNHNV and CDR2 YYDKDF (reference sequence). CDR3 loop: CATSRAGSYSGNTIYF. The DNA for the CDR3 is TGTGCCACCAGCAGGGCCGGGTCCTACTCTGGAAACACCATATATTTT.

Comment on this clone: The junction departs from germline at one end; a sequencing error may be responsible. The chain links TRBV30 to TRBJ1-2, with 10 bases identical to TRBD1. Germline CDR1 is GTSNPN and CDR2 is SVGIG (reference sequence). The CDR3 contains 13 residues. DNA of the CDR3: TGTGCCTGGAGTGTACAGACAGGGGGCGCGGCCCTTTTC. Its translation is CAWSVQTGGAALF.

This chain uses TRBV4-3 with TRBJ2-3; TRBD1 agrees at 8 bases. V dropped 2 bases and J dropped 3; count of bases not matched to a gene: 4. The germline V gene encodes CDR1 LGHNA and CDR2 YSLEER. The CDR3 contains 15 residues. CDR3 amino acids: CASSQSGTGTDTQYF. DNA of the CDR3: TGCGCCAGCAGCCAATCTGGGACAGGTACAGATACGCAGTATTTT.

The genes are TRBV5-1 and TRBJ2-5, with D hard to call. The CDR3 is 14 amino acids. Per the germline V gene, CDR1 is SGHRS and CDR2 is YFSETQ. With 0 bases removed from V and 5 bases from J, the gap between germline ends came to 11 bases. CDR3 nucleotides: TGCGCCAGCAGCTTGGCCTTCAGTCCGGAGACCCAGTACTTC. Translated, it gives CASSLAFSPETQYF.

The chain has TRBV19 and TRBJ1-1, with a possible D match to TRBD1 (6 bases). V gave up 5 bases and J gave up 4 bases, with 17 bases separating them. The CDR3 consists of 15 residues. Germline V CDR1 and CDR2: LNHDA, SQIVND (reference sequence). CDR3 protein: CASSPRTDRITEAFF. For the CDR3, the DNA is TGTGCCAGTAGTCCTAGGACAGATAGAATCACTGAAGCTTTCTTT.